This record covers a single TCR beta chain. The source of the sample is a study of blood T cell repertoires in COVID-19. Overall study context: COVID-19 samples collected from the United States, Italy and Spain covered acute and convalescent phases. PBMCs, B-cell-depleted T cells, or T cells were the source of the cDNA or gDNA that made up the material.

Repertoires were generated with immunoSEQ multiplex PCR, while TCRdb's copy carries only in-frame clones and drops some. This table holds some 150,000 clones, approximately 85% found once. The ends were cut back, 0 bases at V and 3 bases at J, with 6 bases in the middle. The CDR3 contains 13 residues. Germline V gene sequence: CDR1 SGHRS, CDR2 YFSETQ. The rearrangement links TRBV5-1 to TRBJ1-1; D is ambiguous. The TCR comes from a human donor with acute or convalescent COVID-19. The donor label of this sample is uncertain. Sequencing was done on a sample of peripheral blood. Here the CDR3 reads CASSLGQYTEAFF. CDR3 DNA: TGCGCCAGCAGCTTGGGTCAATACACTGAAGCTTTCTTT. Using reference TRBV5-1 and TRBJ1-1 for the parts outside the CDR3, the full variable domain is KAGVTQTPRYLIKTRGQQVTLSCSPISGHRSVSWYQQTPGQGLQFLFEYFSETQRNKGNFPGRFSGRQFSNSRSEMNVSTLELGDSALYLCASSLGQYTEAFFGQGTRLTVV.